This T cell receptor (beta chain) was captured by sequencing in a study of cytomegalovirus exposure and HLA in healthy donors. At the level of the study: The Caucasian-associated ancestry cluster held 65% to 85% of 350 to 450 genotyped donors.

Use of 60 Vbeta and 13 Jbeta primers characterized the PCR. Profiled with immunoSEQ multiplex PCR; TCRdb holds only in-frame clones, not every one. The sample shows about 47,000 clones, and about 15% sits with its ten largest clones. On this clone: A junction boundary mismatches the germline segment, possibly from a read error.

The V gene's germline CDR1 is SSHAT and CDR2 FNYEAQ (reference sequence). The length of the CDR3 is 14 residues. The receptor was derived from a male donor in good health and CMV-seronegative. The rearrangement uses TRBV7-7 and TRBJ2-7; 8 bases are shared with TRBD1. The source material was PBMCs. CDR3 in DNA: TGTGCTAGCAGTCTCGGACAGGGAACGGACGAGCAGTACTTC. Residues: CASSLGQGTDEQYF.